The rows below give T cell receptor beta chains drawn from one sample of a study of cytomegalovirus exposure and HLA in healthy donors. Assay used: immunoSEQ multiplex PCR; TCRdb lists only in-frame clones, some missing. The table has some 90,000 clones, roughly 86% seen once. Sample: PBMCs. The receptors were gathered from a human donor in good health. CDR3s include the opening cysteine and the closing phenylalanine or tryptophan. Fields, in order: D gene, clone size, J gene, V gene, CDR3 length, CDR3 DNA, CDR3 protein. A D gene is named only where the DNA matches it firmly. Clone size appears in some rows only: once, few, many, or a class for an expanded clone.

d_call: TRBD1
clone_size: NA
j_call: TRBJ2-1
v_call: TRBV11-3
cdr3_length: 17
cdr3_nt: TGTGCCAGCAGCTTATCGGCTGGGGCAGGGGGCAGGGATGAGCAGTTCTTC
cdr3_aa: CASSLSAGAGGRDEQFF

d_call: NA
clone_size: few
j_call: TRBJ2-7
v_call: TRBV5-1
cdr3_length: 13
cdr3_nt: TGCGCCAGCAGCCTCGGGGTAGCTGGGCAGCAGTACTTC
cdr3_aa: CASSLGVAGQQYF

d_call: NA
clone_size: NA
j_call: TRBJ1-1
v_call: TRBV6-5
cdr3_length: 15
cdr3_nt: TGTGCCAGCAGTTACTCGAGGCTGCCCCCTACTGAAGCTCTCTTT
cdr3_aa: CASSYSRLPPTEALF

d_call: NA
clone_size: once
j_call: TRBJ2-5
v_call: TRBV19
cdr3_length: 13
cdr3_nt: TGTGCCAGTAGACGAGGCAACCAAGAGACCCAGTACTTC
cdr3_aa: CASRRGNQETQYF

d_call: NA
clone_size: once
j_call: TRBJ1-6
v_call: TRBV6-1
cdr3_length: 17
cdr3_nt: TGTGCCAGCAGTGAAGGTCAGGCGAGCTCCTATAATTCACCCCTCCACTTT
cdr3_aa: CASSEGQASSYNSPLHF

d_call: NA
clone_size: NA
j_call: TRBJ2-1
v_call: TRBV14
cdr3_length: 15
cdr3_nt: TGTGCCAGCAGCCAGCAGGGACAAACCTACAATGAGCAGTTCTTC
cdr3_aa: CASSQQGQTYNEQFF

d_call: NA
clone_size: NA
j_call: TRBJ1-1
v_call: TRBV4-3
cdr3_length: 11
cdr3_nt: TGCGCCAGCAGCCAAGACGGGAAAGCTTTCTTT
cdr3_aa: CASSQDGKAFF

d_call: TRBD1
clone_size: NA
j_call: TRBJ1-3
v_call: TRBV30
cdr3_length: 15
cdr3_nt: TGTGCCTGGATCCCCGACAGGGTAACTGGAAACACCATATATTTT
cdr3_aa: CAWIPDRVTGNTIYF

d_call: NA
clone_size: NA
j_call: TRBJ2-5
v_call: TRBV7-7
cdr3_length: 14
cdr3_nt: TGTGCCAGCAGCCGCAGGGCGGAGGGGGAGACCCAGTACTTC
cdr3_aa: CASSRRAEGETQYF

d_call: TRBD1
clone_size: once
j_call: TRBJ1-4
v_call: TRBV15
cdr3_length: 16
cdr3_nt: TGTGCCACCAGCAGAGATTACCGGACAGGGGCCGAAAAACTGTTTTTT
cdr3_aa: CATSRDYRTGAEKLFF

d_call: TRBD2
clone_size: NA
j_call: TRBJ2-2
v_call: TRBV9
cdr3_length: 15
cdr3_nt: TGCGCCAGCAGCGTAGAGCGGGGGGGAACCGGGGAGCTGTTTTTT
cdr3_aa: CASSVERGGTGELFF

d_call: NA
clone_size: NA
j_call: TRBJ2-1
v_call: TRBV20-1
cdr3_length: 11
cdr3_nt: TGCAGTGCTAAGGGAGACAATGAGCAGTTCTTC
cdr3_aa: CSAKGDNEQFF

d_call: NA
clone_size: NA
j_call: TRBJ2-3
v_call: TRBV27
cdr3_length: 12
cdr3_nt: TGTGCCAGCAGTCCCTCAGGGTATACGCAGTATTTT
cdr3_aa: CASSPSGYTQYF

d_call: TRBD2
clone_size: NA
j_call: TRBJ2-1
v_call: TRBV5-6
cdr3_length: 17
cdr3_nt: TGTGCCAGCAGCTTGAGGGGACTAGCGGCCTTCTACAATGAGCAGTTCTTC
cdr3_aa: CASSLRGLAAFYNEQFF

d_call: TRBD1
clone_size: NA
j_call: TRBJ2-1
v_call: TRBV5-1
cdr3_length: 15
cdr3_nt: TGCGCCAGCAGCAAAACAGGGGGCTCCTACAATGAGCAGTTCTTC
cdr3_aa: CASSKTGGSYNEQFF

d_call: NA
clone_size: NA
j_call: TRBJ2-4
v_call: TRBV7-2
cdr3_length: 16
cdr3_nt: TGTGCCAGCAGCCCAAGACAGGTTCTAGCCAAAAACATTCAGTACTTC
cdr3_aa: CASSPRQVLAKNIQYF

d_call: TRBD1
clone_size: NA
j_call: TRBJ2-1
v_call: TRBV27
cdr3_length: 18
cdr3_nt: TGTGCCAGCAGTTTATCCATTTTCCGGGACAGGGTAAACAATGAGCAGTTCTTC
cdr3_aa: CASSLSIFRDRVNNEQFF

d_call: TRBD1
clone_size: once
j_call: TRBJ2-7
v_call: TRBV18
cdr3_length: 13
cdr3_nt: TGTGCCAGCTCACCAACAGGGGAAAGCGAGCAGTACTTC
cdr3_aa: CASSPTGESEQYF

d_call: TRBD1
clone_size: NA
j_call: TRBJ1-3
v_call: TRBV6-5
cdr3_length: 13
cdr3_nt: TGTGCCAGCAGGCGGGACAGGGCCGGCACCATATATTTT
cdr3_aa: CASRRDRAGTIYF

d_call: TRBD2
clone_size: NA
j_call: TRBJ2-5
v_call: TRBV6-1
cdr3_length: 17
cdr3_nt: TGTGCCAGCAGGGAATACCAAGCGGGAGGGCCGGGGGAGACCCAGTACTTC
cdr3_aa: CASREYQAGGPGETQYF

d_call: TRBD1
clone_size: NA
j_call: TRBJ1-5
v_call: TRBV28
cdr3_length: 16
cdr3_nt: TGTGCCAGCAGTGAGATCCGGGACAGGGGGAATCAGCCCCAGCATTTT
cdr3_aa: CASSEIRDRGNQPQHF

d_call: TRBD2
clone_size: NA
j_call: TRBJ2-1
v_call: TRBV5-5
cdr3_length: 17
cdr3_nt: TGTGCCAGCAGCTTTAGCCTTTCCCTAGCGGGTTACAATGAGCAGTTCTTC
cdr3_aa: CASSFSLSLAGYNEQFF

d_call: TRBD2
clone_size: NA
j_call: TRBJ2-1
v_call: TRBV4-3
cdr3_length: 16
cdr3_nt: TGCGCCAGCAGCCAAGACCGGGACTATCTCTACAATGAGCAGTTCTTC
cdr3_aa: CASSQDRDYLYNEQFF